The 24 T cell receptor beta chains below were found in one sample sequenced in a study of blood T cell repertoires in COVID-19. TCRdb keeps only in-frame clones here, not all; method: immunoSEQ multiplex PCR. The table has more than 200,000 clones, 83% seen once. What was sequenced was peripheral blood. These receptors were taken from a woman aged 35 to 49 with active or convalescent COVID-19.

V and J are TRBV30 and TRBJ1-4, with D hard to call. Germline V gene sequence: CDR1 GTSNPN, CDR2 SVGIG (reference sequence). The CDR3 is 13 residues long. Trimming removed 8 bases at V and 8 bases at J, with 18 bases between. The CDR3 nucleotides read TGTGCCGGGGTGCGGGTTGGGAAAGAAAAACTGTTTTTT. The encoded protein is CAGVRVGKEKLFF. Using reference TRBV30 and TRBJ1-4 for the parts outside the CDR3, the full variable domain is SQTIHQWPATLVQPVGSPLSLECTVEGTSNPNLYWYRQAAGRGLQLLFYSVGIGQISSEVPQNLSASRPQDRQFILSSKKLLLSDSGFYLCAGVRVGKEKLFFGSGTQLSVL.

The chain couples TRBV6-4 to TRBJ2-2; 12 bases line up with TRBD2. V lost 3 bases to trimming and J lost 1 base; unmatched junction nucleotides: 0. CDR3 length: 16 amino acids. In germline, CDR1 is MRHNA, CDR2 SNTAGT. CDR3 residues: CASSELAGGNTGELFF. CDR3 in DNA: TGTGCCAGCAGTGAACTAGCGGGAGGGAACACCGGGGAGCTGTTTTTT.

This sequence joins TRBV7-2 and TRBJ2-5; TRBD2 aligns across 9 bases. The V gene's germline CDR1 is SGHTA and CDR2 FQGNSA. J lost 5 bases, V lost 6 bases, and 10 bases had no gene match. The CDR3 length is 15 residues. Here the CDR3 DNA reads TGTGCCAGCAGTATGGGCGGGGGGGCCTCCGAGACCCAGTACTTC. Residues: CASSMGGGASETQYF. The full variable domain, with the rest looked up from reference TRBV7-2 and TRBJ2-5, is GAGVSQSPSNKVTEKGKDVELRCDPISGHTALYWYRQSLGQGLEFLIYFQGNSAPDKSGLPSDRFSAERTGGSVSTLTIQRTQQEDSAVYLCASSMGGGASETQYFGPGTRLLVL.

In its sample, this clone was seen once. This chain connects TRBV19 to TRBJ1-1; 9 nucleotides align to TRBD1. The junction had 5 bases not matched to a gene; V was cut back by 4 bases and J by 2 bases. CDR1 is LNHDA, CDR2 SQIVND, per germline (reference sequence). This CDR3 is built from 15 residues. As DNA, the CDR3 is TGTGCCAGTAGTACCCGGACAGGGGTTAACACTGAAGCTTTCTTT. It specifies CASSTRTGVNTEAFF.

The chain couples TRBV10-3 to TRBJ2-7, with D possibly matching TRBD1 (5 bases). CDR3 length: 13 residues. The V end was cut by 3 bases, the J end by 3 bases, with 9 bases between. Looked up from germline, CDR1 is ENHRY and CDR2 is SYGVKD. The CDR3 here is CAISDRGIYEQYF. CDR3 nucleotides: TGTGCCATCAGTGATAGGGGAATCTACGAGCAGTACTTC.

The chain combines TRBV7-2 with TRBJ2-1; D is perhaps TRBD1 (6 bases). The CDR3 totals 14 residues. The V gene lost 0 bases and the J gene lost 10 bases, with 13 bases spanning the gap. Germline V gene data show CDR1 as SGHTA and CDR2 as FQGNSA. CDR3 loop: CASSLAGAVREQFF. CDR3 DNA: TGTGCCAGCAGCTTAGCGGGGGCAGTTCGAGAGCAGTTCTTC.

The chain has TRBV12-3 or TRBV12-4 and TRBJ2-7; 9 nucleotides agree with TRBD1. V lost 8 bases and J lost 5; bases outside the gene matches: 4. The length of the CDR3 is 12 residues. CDR3 residues: CASGYRGHEQYF. As DNA, the CDR3 is TGTGCCAGCGGATACAGGGGGCACGAGCAGTACTTC.

In the case of this clone: Within the sample, other DNA sequences also encode this same CDR3. The rearrangement uses TRBV19 and TRBJ2-5, with 8 bases aligning to TRBD1. V dropped 3 bases and J dropped 5; count of bases not matched to a gene: 8. CDR1 LNHDA and CDR2 SQIVND come from the germline V gene (reference sequence). The CDR3 has 15 amino acids. The CDR3 loop reads CASSIPSGGRETQYF. DNA of the CDR3: TGTGCCAGTAGTATTCCGTCAGGGGGCAGGGAGACCCAGTACTTC.

This rearrangement joins TRBV30 to TRBJ2-7; TRBD1 matches at 8 bases. The junction had 2 bases not matched to a gene; V was cut back by 4 bases and J by 0 bases. Germline V gene data show CDR1 as GTSNPN and CDR2 as SVGIG (reference sequence). This CDR3 has 13 amino acids. Here the CDR3 DNA reads TGTGCCTGGAACAGGGGGACCTCCTACGAGCAGTACTTC. It is translated as CAWNRGTSYEQYF.

The sample holds one count of this clone. This chain joins TRBV3-1 (or the pseudogene TRBV3-2) and TRBJ1-4; 7 nucleotides align to TRBD1. The CDR3 loop spans 14 amino acids. V lost 8 bases to trimming and J lost 4 bases; unmatched junction nucleotides: 7. From germline, CDR1 is LGHDT and CDR2 YNNKEL (reference sequence). The CDR3 coding sequence is TGTGCCAGCCGAGCAGGGGGAAGTAATGAAAAACTGTTTTTT. Translating gives CASRAGGSNEKLFF.

This clone was found a few times. The rearrangement uses TRBV2 and TRBJ2-7, with TRBD2 identical over 8 bases. The CDR3 covers 12 residues. Germline trimming cut 6 bases from V and 4 bases from J; bases unmatched to any gene: 2. Germline CDR1 SNHLY, CDR2 FYNNEI. CDR3 in amino acids: CASSQREYEQYF. As DNA, the CDR3 is TGTGCCAGCAGCCAGCGGGAGTACGAGCAGTACTTC.

V is TRBV29-1 and J is TRBJ2-2; 10 bases agree with TRBD2. Trimming took 4 bases from V and 1 from J; bases not matched to a gene: 9. The CDR3 has 17 amino acids. The germline V gene has CDR1 SQVTM and CDR2 ANQGSEA. For the CDR3, the DNA is TGCAGCGTTGGGGGTCTAGCGGGGGCCCTGAACACCGGGGAGCTGTTTTTT. The encoded protein is CSVGGLAGALNTGELFF.

The rearrangement links TRBV5-1 to TRBJ2-7, with D hard to call. The CDR3 has 15 amino acids. V lost 4 bases to trimming and J lost 1 base, with 15 bases between them. Germline V CDR1 and CDR2: SGHRS, YFSETQ. This CDR3 is CASSPSPIGSYEQYF. DNA of the CDR3: TGCGCCAGCAGCCCCTCACCGATCGGGTCCTACGAGCAGTACTTC.

The J gene is TRBJ1-1, the V gene TRBV9; a weak D match, TRBD1 (6 bases). Looked up from germline, CDR1 is SGDLS and CDR2 is YYNGEE. Trimming shortened V by 4 bases and J by 0 bases, and 25 bases separated the two germline ends. The CDR3 sequence is 19 residues long. The CDR3 bases are TGTGCCAGCAGCCACAATCCGAAGGGGGAACGCGGACTGAACACTGAAGCTTTCTTT. This gives the protein CASSHNPKGERGLNTEAFF.

This chain connects TRBV28 to TRBJ1-6, with D possibly being TRBD1 (5 bases). Between the trimmed V and J ends, which lost 6 bases and 4 bases, there was a span of 10 bases. The CDR3 has 14 amino acids. CDR1 is MDHEN and CDR2 is SYDVKM in the germline V gene. In DNA, the CDR3 is TGTGCCAGCAGCTCGGGGGGATATAATTCACCCCTCCACTTT. It is translated as CASSSGGYNSPLHF.

This chain joins TRBV6-5 and TRBJ1-6; 8 bases agree with TRBD1. Losses at the gene ends were 0 bases for V and 7 bases for J; bases not matched to a gene: 5. The CDR3 length is 16 residues. Germline loops: CDR1 MNHEY, CDR2 SVGAGI. CDR3 loop: CASSYSRRTGNSPLHF. CDR3 DNA sequence: TGTGCCAGCAGTTACTCACGCCGGACAGGGAATTCACCCCTCCACTTT.

This chain uses TRBV28 with TRBJ2-3; perhaps TRBD2 as D (5 bases). The germline V gene has CDR1 MDHEN and CDR2 SYDVKM. The CDR3 is 14 residues long. The V and J ends lost 6 bases and 3 bases respectively, with 13 bases between them. The CDR3: CASRLAGLTDTQYF. CDR3 DNA: TGTGCCAGCAGGCTCGCGGGTTTGACAGATACGCAGTATTTT.

This rearrangement joins TRBV2 to TRBJ2-2; TRBD2 might be the D (5 bases). Germline V gene sequence: CDR1 SNHLY, CDR2 FYNNEI. This CDR3 spans 16 amino acids. V lost 3 bases to trimming and J lost 6 bases, with 17 bases between them. The CDR3 reads CASSDSGGPIAGELFF. The DNA for the CDR3 is TGTGCCAGCAGTGATAGTGGAGGACCTATTGCCGGGGAGCTGTTTTTT.

The chain combines TRBV3-1 (or the pseudogene TRBV3-2) with TRBJ2-3, with 8 positions matching TRBD1. This CDR3 comprises 14 residues. V was pared by 5 bases and J by 6 bases, with 7 bases of the junction left unmatched. Looked up from germline, CDR1 is LGHDT and CDR2 is YNNKEL (reference sequence). The CDR3 DNA sequence: TGTGCCAGCAGCAGGGACAGGCCCGGTGATACGCAGTATTTT. Translating gives CASSRDRPGDTQYF.

The CDR3 protein is CASSFTGSLNEQYF. CDR3 nucleotides: TGTGCCAGCAGTTTCACAGGGTCCTTGAACGAGCAGTACTTC. The rearrangement joins TRBV27 to TRBJ2-7, with TRBD1 as a possible D gene (6 bases). From germline, CDR1 is MNHEY and CDR2 SMNVEV (reference sequence). CDR3 size: 14 residues. Trimming stripped 3 bases from V and 5 bases from J, with 14 bases between.

DNA of the CDR3: TGTGCCAGCAGCTTAAGGGGGGGGGACACTGAAGCTTTCTTT. Residues: CASSLRGGDTEAFF. This sequence joins TRBV7-2 and TRBJ1-1; tentative D call: TRBD1 (6 bases). This CDR3 has 14 residues. CDR1 and CDR2 from the germline V gene are SGHTA and FQGNSA. The V gene lost 2 bases and the J gene lost 3 bases, with 10 bases spanning the gap. The full variable domain, rest sourced from reference TRBV7-2 and TRBJ1-1, is GAGVSQSPSNKVTEKGKDVELRCDPISGHTALYWYRQSLGQGLEFLIYFQGNSAPDKSGLPSDRFSAERTGGSVSTLTIQRTQQEDSAVYLCASSLRGGDTEAFFGQGTRLTVV.

In this sample, this clone turned up once. This chain joins TRBV30 and TRBJ2-2; 7 bases fit TRBD1. Trimming cost V 4 bases and J 1 base; bases outside gene matches: 9. Germline values: CDR1 GTSNPN, CDR2 SVGIG (reference sequence). CDR3 size: 16 residues. The CDR3 bases are TGTGCCTGGAACCCCTTAGACAGGGTGAACACCGGGGAGCTGTTTTTT. This translates into CAWNPLDRVNTGELFF.

This sequence joins TRBV5-6 and TRBJ2-1, with a tentative D call TRBD1 (6 bases). This CDR3 contains 12 residues. From germline, CDR1 is SGHDT and CDR2 YYEEEE. Trimming shortened V by 4 bases and J by 5 bases, and 7 bases separated the two germline ends. CDR3 in amino acids: CASSRDNNEQFF. The CDR3, as DNA: TGTGCCAGCAGCCGGGACAACAATGAGCAGTTCTTC.

The chain recombines TRBV2 with TRBJ2-7; weak D call: TRBD2 (6 bases). CDR1 and CDR2 (germline): SNHLY, FYNNEI. The CDR3 totals 12 residues. The V end lost 1 base, the J end lost 13 bases, and 14 bases lay between the germline ends. The CDR3 loop reads CASSEVGGFAYF. In DNA, the CDR3 is TGTGCCAGCAGTGAAGTAGGAGGGTTCGCTTACTTC.